The T cell receptor beta chain described here comes from a study of T-cell memory formation after mild COVID-19. This clonotype was detected a few times. Its antigen is unidentified. The V gene end was trimmed by 6 bases and the J gene end by 5 bases; junction bases not matched to a gene: 9. The CDR3 extends over 14 amino acids. Germline V lookup: CDR1 MNHNY, CDR2 SVGAGI (reference sequence). 5'RACE with constant-segment primers yielded barcoded, UMI-tagged TCR alpha and TCR beta cDNA libraries. Using its own MiXCR run on the 5' RACE reads, TCRdb lists one record per CDR3 protein. The sample holds some 150,000 distinct CDR3 sequences; under 30% are singletons and the top ten take 24%. Study-wide results and caveats: The pre-infection memory compartment contained some responding clones, suggesting cross-reactive memory joined. Most CD4+ clones that shrank were in CM and EM, while CD8+ ones turned up in EMRA.

This sequence originates from an adult woman who had mild COVID-19 (a few samples of this study predate the infection). Cell type and time point are not known. Input material: PBMCs or a T cell subset sorted from them (not recorded which). J is TRBJ2-7 and V is TRBV6-6, with 8 positions matching TRBD1. The CDR3 protein is CASSSGQGLHEQYF. Written as DNA, the CDR3 is TGTGCCAGCAGCTCTGGACAGGGTCTCCACGAGCAGTACTTC.